These 16 T cell receptor beta chains were all obtained from the same sample, sequenced in a study of blood T cell repertoires in COVID-19. This table comes from immunoSEQ multiplex PCR, and its TCRdb copy is limited to in-frame clones, with some not included. The repertoire includes about 65,000 clones, about 81% of them detected once, and under 15% sits in the top ten. Sequenced: peripheral blood. Receptors were obtained from an elderly man with acute or convalescent COVID-19.

V usage is TRBV5-1 and J usage is TRBJ1-1; D gene unclear. V lost 4 bases and J lost 5, with 18 bases in between. Germline V gene data show CDR1 as SGHRS and CDR2 as YFSETQ. The CDR3 has 15 amino acids. In DNA, the CDR3 is TGCGCCAGCAGCCCCTCCGGAGGGATGAGGACTGAAGCTTTCTTT. Translating gives CASSPSGGMRTEAFF.

The V and J genes are TRBV5-4 and TRBJ2-1; TRBD1 is a possible D gene (6 bases). Germline lookup yields CDR1 SGHNT and CDR2 YYREEE (reference sequence). The CDR3 consists of 13 residues. Trimming pared 0 bases from V and 8 bases from J, leaving 9 bases between. The CDR3 protein is CASSLDRVDEQFF. Here the CDR3 DNA reads TGTGCCAGCAGCTTGGACAGGGTGGATGAGCAGTTCTTC. Filled out from reference TRBV5-4 and TRBJ2-1, the complete variable domain reads ETGVTQSPTHLIKTRGQQVTLRCSSQSGHNTVSWYQQALGQGPQFIFQYYREEENGRGNFPPRFSGLQFPNYSSELNVNALELDDSALYLCASSLDRVDEQFFGPGTRLTVL.

A remark on this clone: A junction end diverges from the germline sequence, so it may reflect a read error. V usage is TRBV7-7 and J usage is TRBJ2-5; 10 bases fit TRBD2. Germline CDR1 reads SSHAT; CDR2 reads FNYEAQ (reference sequence). The CDR3 runs to 14 residues. CDR3 protein: CASSDSGGKETQYF. The CDR3 nucleotides are TGTGCTAGCAGCGATAGCGGGGGGAAAGAGACCCAGTACTTC.

This chain uses TRBV4-1 with TRBJ1-6, with no clear D. The CDR3 sequence is 16 residues long. Trimming cost V 4 bases and J 2 bases, with 12 bases left between them. Germline CDR1 is MGHRA and CDR2 is YSYEKL. This CDR3 reads CASSLRGGTYNSPLHF. CDR3 DNA sequence: TGCGCCAGCAGCCTCAGAGGTGGCACCTATAATTCACCCCTCCACTTT.

This clone was detected a few times. The genes are TRBV5-1 and TRBJ1-1; D is unresolved. The V gene lost 4 bases and the J gene lost 1 base, with 8 bases spanning the gap. The CDR3 runs to 13 residues. Germline-derived CDR1 and CDR2 are SGHRS and YFSETQ. This CDR3 is CASSVQTNTEAFF. The CDR3 DNA follows: TGCGCCAGCAGCGTACAGACGAACACTGAAGCTTTCTTT.

The chain combines TRBV5-1 with TRBJ1-1; TRBD1 might be the D (5 bases). The CDR3 runs to 11 residues. V gave up 5 bases and J gave up 7 bases, with 9 bases separating them. Germline lookup yields CDR1 SGHRS and CDR2 YFSETQ. CDR3 nucleotide sequence: TGCGCCAGCAGTGGGCAGGGTGAAGCTTTCTTT. The encoded protein is CASSGQGEAFF.

The chain joins TRBV29-1 to TRBJ2-7, with a weak D call TRBD1 (5 bases). The CDR3 is 14 amino acids. The V end lost 4 bases, the J end lost 0 bases, and 13 bases lay between the germline ends. Germline loops: CDR1 SQVTM, CDR2 ANQGSEA. This chain's CDR3 is CSVGAGQTSYEQYF. The CDR3 DNA is TGCAGCGTTGGGGCAGGGCAAACCTCCTACGAGCAGTACTTC.

The chain recombines TRBV3-1 (or the pseudogene TRBV3-2) with TRBJ2-7, with D tentatively TRBD1 (5 bases). V dropped 6 bases and J dropped 2 bases, with 17 bases sitting between them. CDR1 and CDR2 from the germline V gene are LGHDT and YNNKEL (reference sequence). The CDR3 spans 15 residues. CDR3 nucleotide sequence: TGTGCCAGCAGTCCAGGGTTTTCCCCAGCCTACGAGCAGTACTTC. Protein sequence: CASSPGFSPAYEQYF.

A single count supports this clone. J is TRBJ1-1 and V is TRBV28; weak D call: TRBD1 (5 bases). From germline, CDR1 is MDHEN and CDR2 SYDVKM. The CDR3 is made up of 14 amino acids. Trimming took 5 bases from V and 6 from J, leaving 16 bases between them. The CDR3 protein is CASSKAGGWAEAFF. The CDR3 bases are TGTGCCAGCAGTAAAGCGGGGGGGTGGGCTGAAGCTTTCTTT.

The chain employs TRBV2 and TRBJ2-7, with a tentative D call TRBD1 (5 bases). Germline CDR1 reads SNHLY; CDR2 reads FYNNEI. The germline V and J ends were trimmed by 7 bases and 6 bases, with 19 bases remaining between them. The CDR3 extends over 14 amino acids. As DNA, the CDR3 is TGTGCCAGCAAGCCGACAGACCCGACCTCCGAGCAGTACTTC. It encodes CASKPTDPTSEQYF.

The rearrangement joins TRBV5-5 to TRBJ1-5; 11 positions agree with TRBD1. Germline V gene data show CDR1 as SGHKS and CDR2 as YYEKEE (reference sequence). V shed 4 bases and J 0 bases; nucleotides not matched to a gene: 6. This CDR3 has 17 amino acids. The CDR3 region is CASSAGQGGASNQPQHF. CDR3 DNA: TGTGCCAGCAGCGCGGGACAGGGGGGGGCTAGCAATCAGCCCCAGCATTTT.

V and J are TRBV5-6 and TRBJ1-2, with D possibly matching TRBD1 (6 bases). Looked up from germline, CDR1 is SGHDT and CDR2 is YYEEEE. The CDR3 is 13 amino acids. V lost 2 bases and J 4 bases, leaving 9 bases between the germline ends. CDR3 coding DNA: TGTGCCAGCAGCTTAGCGACAGGCTATGGCTACACCTTC. Translated: CASSLATGYGYTF.

This chain uses TRBV11-2 with TRBJ1-2; 8 bases are a match to TRBD1. This CDR3 comprises 15 residues. The V gene end was trimmed by 0 bases and the J gene end by 3 bases; junction bases not matched to a gene: 3. Germline V gives CDR1 SGHAT, CDR2 FQNNGV. The CDR3 bases are TGTGCCAGCAGCTTAGAAGCAGGGGGCTACTATGGCTACACCTTC. Translating it yields CASSLEAGGYYGYTF.

In its sample, this clone was seen once. The chain links TRBV5-1 to TRBJ1-3, with 8 bases lining up with TRBD1. V was pared by 4 bases and J by 3 bases, with 3 bases of the junction left unmatched. Germline loops: CDR1 SGHRS, CDR2 YFSETQ. This CDR3 has 14 residues. DNA for the CDR3: TGCGCCAGCAGCGACAGGGGAATTGGAAACACCATATATTTT. Translation gives CASSDRGIGNTIYF.

The chain carries TRBV7-9 and TRBJ1-6, with D perhaps matching TRBD1 (6 bases). Germline CDR1 and CDR2: SEHNR and FQNEAQ (reference sequence). V was cut by 4 bases and J by 13 bases, with 11 bases left in between. There are 12 residues in the CDR3. The CDR3 spells CASSSTGLPLHF. The CDR3 bases are TGTGCCAGCAGCTCAACAGGGCTTCCCCTCCACTTT. Variable domain in full (rest from reference TRBV7-9 and TRBJ1-6): DTGVSQNPRHKITKRGQNVTFRCDPISEHNRLYWYRQTLGQGPEFLTYFQNEAQLEKSRLLSDRFSAERPKGSFSTLEIQRTEQGDSAMYLCASSSTGLPLHFGNGTRLTVT.

The gene calls are TRBV2 and TRBJ2-5; 9 nucleotides agree with TRBD2. This CDR3 has 15 amino acids. The trim removed 4 bases at V and 5 bases at J, leaving 8 bases unmatched. Germline loops: CDR1 SNHLY, CDR2 FYNNEI. The CDR3 region has the DNA TGTGCCAGCAGTGGTCGGTTAGCGGGGGACGAGACCCAGTACTTC. Translating it yields CASSGRLAGDETQYF.